This T cell receptor (beta chain) was sequenced in a study of blood T cells in healthy people across ages. A second PCR, run for about 7 to 12 cycles, used a sample-barcoded 5' primer plus a J-beta primer mix. MiXCR, run by TCRdb on the 5' RACE reads, gives a single entry per CDR3 protein. Of around 940,000 distinct CDR3 sequences listed, roughly half are singletons. Every donor contributed 7.5 to 10 milliliters of peripheral blood by blood draw. CDR3 length: 15 amino acids. Trimming at V came to 5 bases and at J to 7 bases, leaving 8 bases not matched to a gene. Germline V gene lookup returns CDR1 LGHNA and CDR2 YNFKEQ.

Sequenced input: blood. The source is a woman aged 55 to 70 in good health. The V call is TRBV4-2, the J call TRBJ2-1, with 10 bases identical to TRBD2. The CDR3 region is CASSRGTSGDNEQFF. For the CDR3, the DNA is TGTGCCAGCAGCAGGGGAACTAGCGGGGATAATGAGCAGTTCTTC.